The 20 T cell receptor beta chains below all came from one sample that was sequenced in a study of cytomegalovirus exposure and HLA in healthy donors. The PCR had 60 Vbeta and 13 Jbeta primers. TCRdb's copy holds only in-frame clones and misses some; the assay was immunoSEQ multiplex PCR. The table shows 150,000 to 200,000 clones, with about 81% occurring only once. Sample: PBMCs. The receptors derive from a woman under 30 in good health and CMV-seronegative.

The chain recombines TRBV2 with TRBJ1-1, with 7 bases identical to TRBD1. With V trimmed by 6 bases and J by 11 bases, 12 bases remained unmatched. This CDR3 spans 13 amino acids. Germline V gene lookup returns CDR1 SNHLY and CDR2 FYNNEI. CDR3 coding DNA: TGTGCCAGCAGCCTGGGGCAGGGGGGATCGGCTTTCTTT. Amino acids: CASSLGQGGSAFF.

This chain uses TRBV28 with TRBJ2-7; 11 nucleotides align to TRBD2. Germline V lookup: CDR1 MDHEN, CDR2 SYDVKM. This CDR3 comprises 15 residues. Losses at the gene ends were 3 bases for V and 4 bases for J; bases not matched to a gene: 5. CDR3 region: CASSLLAGGPYEQYF. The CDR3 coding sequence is TGTGCCAGCAGTTTGTTAGCGGGAGGGCCTTACGAGCAGTACTTC.

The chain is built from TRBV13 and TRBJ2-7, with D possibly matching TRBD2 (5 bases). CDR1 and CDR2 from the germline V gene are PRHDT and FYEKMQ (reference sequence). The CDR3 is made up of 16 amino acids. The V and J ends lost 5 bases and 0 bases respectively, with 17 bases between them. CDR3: CASSRTQAAGSYEQYF. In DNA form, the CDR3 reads TGTGCCAGCAGCCGAACTCAGGCGGCGGGCTCCTACGAGCAGTACTTC.

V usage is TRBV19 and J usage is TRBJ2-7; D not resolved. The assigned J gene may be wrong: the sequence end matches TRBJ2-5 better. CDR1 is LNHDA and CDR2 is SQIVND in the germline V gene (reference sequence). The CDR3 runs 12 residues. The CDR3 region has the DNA TGTGCCAGTAGTCTCCGCGGAGAGACCCAGTACTTC. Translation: CASSLRGETQYF.

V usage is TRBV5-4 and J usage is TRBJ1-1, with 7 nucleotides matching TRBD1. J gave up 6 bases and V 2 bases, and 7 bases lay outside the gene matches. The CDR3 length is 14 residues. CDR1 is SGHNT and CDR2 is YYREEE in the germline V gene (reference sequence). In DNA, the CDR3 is TGTGCCAGCAGCTTTGCAGGGGGTACGGCTGAAGCTTTCTTT. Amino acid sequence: CASSFAGGTAEAFF.

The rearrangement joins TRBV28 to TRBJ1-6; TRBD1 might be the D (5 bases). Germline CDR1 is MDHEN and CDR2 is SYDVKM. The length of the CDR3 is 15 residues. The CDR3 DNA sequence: TGTGTGACAAAGGGTGGAGGGGCCCATAATTCACCCCTCCACTTT. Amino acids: CVTKGGGAHNSPLHF.

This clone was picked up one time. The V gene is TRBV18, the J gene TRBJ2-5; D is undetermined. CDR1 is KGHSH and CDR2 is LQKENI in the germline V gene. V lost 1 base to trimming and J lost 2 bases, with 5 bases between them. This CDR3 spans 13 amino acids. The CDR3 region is CASSPHHQETQYF. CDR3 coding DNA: TGTGCCAGCTCACCACATCATCAAGAGACCCAGTACTTC. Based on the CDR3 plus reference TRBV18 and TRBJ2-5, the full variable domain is NAGVMQNPRHLVRRRGQEARLRCSPMKGHSHVYWYRQLPEEGLKFMVYLQKENIIDESGMPKERFSAEFPKEGPSILRIQQVVRGDSAAYFCASSPHHQETQYFGPGTRLLVL.

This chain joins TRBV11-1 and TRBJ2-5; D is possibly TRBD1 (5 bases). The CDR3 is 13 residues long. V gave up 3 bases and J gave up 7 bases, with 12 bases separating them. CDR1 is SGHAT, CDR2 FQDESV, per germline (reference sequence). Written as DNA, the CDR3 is TGTGCCAGCAGCTTCAACAGGCAGGGGACCCAGTACTTC. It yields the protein CASSFNRQGTQYF.

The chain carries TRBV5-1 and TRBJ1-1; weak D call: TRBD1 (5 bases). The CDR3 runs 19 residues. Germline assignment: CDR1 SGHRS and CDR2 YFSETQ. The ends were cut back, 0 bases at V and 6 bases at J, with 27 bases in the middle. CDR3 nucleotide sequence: TGCGCCAGCAGCTTGGGGGAACAAACTTGGTTGTCGGGGGGACCTGAAGCTTTCTTT. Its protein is CASSLGEQTWLSGGPEAFF.

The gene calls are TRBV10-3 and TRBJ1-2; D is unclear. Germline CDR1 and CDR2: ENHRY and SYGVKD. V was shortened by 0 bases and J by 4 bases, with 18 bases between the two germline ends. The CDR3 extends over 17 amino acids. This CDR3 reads CAISESPRGDLGYGYTF. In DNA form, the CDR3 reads TGTGCCATCAGTGAGTCACCGCGCGGCGATTTGGGCTATGGCTACACCTTC.

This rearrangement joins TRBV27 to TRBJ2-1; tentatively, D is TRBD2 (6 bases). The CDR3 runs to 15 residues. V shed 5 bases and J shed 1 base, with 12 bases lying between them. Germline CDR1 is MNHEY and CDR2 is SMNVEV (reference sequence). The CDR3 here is CASSPFGGSYNEQFF. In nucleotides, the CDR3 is TGTGCCAGCAGTCCCTTTGGGGGGTCCTACAATGAGCAGTTCTTC.

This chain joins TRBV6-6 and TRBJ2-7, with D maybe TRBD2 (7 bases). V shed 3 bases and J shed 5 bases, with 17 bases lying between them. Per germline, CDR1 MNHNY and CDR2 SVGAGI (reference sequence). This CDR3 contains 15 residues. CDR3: CASSYSVGGLNEQYF. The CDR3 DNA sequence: TGTGCCAGCAGTTATTCAGTCGGGGGGCTTAACGAGCAGTACTTC.

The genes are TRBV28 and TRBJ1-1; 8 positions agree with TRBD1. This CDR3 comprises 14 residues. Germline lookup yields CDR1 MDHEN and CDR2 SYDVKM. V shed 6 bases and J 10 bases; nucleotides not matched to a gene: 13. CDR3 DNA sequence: TGTGCCAGCAGCTCGCCGGACAGGGAGGTAAGAGCTTTCTTT. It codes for CASSSPDREVRAFF.

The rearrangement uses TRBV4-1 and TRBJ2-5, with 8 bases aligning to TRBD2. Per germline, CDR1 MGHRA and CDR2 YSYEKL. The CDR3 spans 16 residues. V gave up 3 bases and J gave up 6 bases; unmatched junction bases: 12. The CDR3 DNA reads TGCGCCAGCAGCCACCCCACTCCAATAGCGGGGCAGACCCAGTACTTC. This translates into CASSHPTPIAGQTQYF.

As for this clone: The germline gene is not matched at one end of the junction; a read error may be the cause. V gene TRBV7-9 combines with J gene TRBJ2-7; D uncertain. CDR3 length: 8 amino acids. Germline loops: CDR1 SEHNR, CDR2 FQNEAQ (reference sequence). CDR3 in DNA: TGTGCCACCCGGTCCTCCAACTTC. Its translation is CATRSSNF. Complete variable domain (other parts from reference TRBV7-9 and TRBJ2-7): DTGVSQNPRHKITKRGQNVTFRCDPISEHNRLYWYRQTLGQGPEFLTYFQNEAQLEKSRLLSDRFSAERPKGSFSTLEIQRTEQGDSAMYLCATRSSNFGPGTRLTVT.

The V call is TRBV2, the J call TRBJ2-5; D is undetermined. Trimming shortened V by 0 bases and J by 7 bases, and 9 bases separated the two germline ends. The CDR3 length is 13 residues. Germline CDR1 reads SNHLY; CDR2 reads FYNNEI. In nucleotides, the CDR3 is TGTGCCAGCAGTGAAGCCGAACTTGGGACCCAGTACTTC. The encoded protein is CASSEAELGTQYF.

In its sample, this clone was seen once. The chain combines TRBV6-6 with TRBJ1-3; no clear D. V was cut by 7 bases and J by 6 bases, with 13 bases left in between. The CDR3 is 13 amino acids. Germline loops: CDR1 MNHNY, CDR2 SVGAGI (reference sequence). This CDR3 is CASTLNTQNTIYF. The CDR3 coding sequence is TGTGCCAGCACCCTGAACACCCAAAACACCATATATTTT.

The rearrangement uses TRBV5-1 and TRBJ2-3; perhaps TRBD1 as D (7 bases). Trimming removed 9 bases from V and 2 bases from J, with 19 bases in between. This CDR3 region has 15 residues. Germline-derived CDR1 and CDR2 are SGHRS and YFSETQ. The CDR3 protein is CATSEGQFHTDTQYF. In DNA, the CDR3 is TGCGCCACCTCGGAGGGACAGTTCCACACAGATACGCAGTATTTT.

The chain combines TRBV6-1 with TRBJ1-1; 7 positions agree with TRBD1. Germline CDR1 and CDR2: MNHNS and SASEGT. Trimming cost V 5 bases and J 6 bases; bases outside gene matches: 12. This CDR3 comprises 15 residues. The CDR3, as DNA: TGTGCCAGCAGTCAAGGACAGGTCAGGAGCTCTGAAGCTTTCTTT. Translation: CASSQGQVRSSEAFF.

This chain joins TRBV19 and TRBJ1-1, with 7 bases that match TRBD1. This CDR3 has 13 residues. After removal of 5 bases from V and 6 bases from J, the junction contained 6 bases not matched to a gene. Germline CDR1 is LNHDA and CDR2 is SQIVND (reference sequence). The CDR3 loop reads CASSLQGSAEAFF. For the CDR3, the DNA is TGTGCCAGTAGTCTACAGGGGAGCGCTGAAGCTTTCTTT.